Listed here are 19 T cell receptor beta chains from one sample, sequenced in a study of shared clonotypes between healthy human individuals. Naive CD8 isolation took CD45RO-negative cells positively selected for CCR7 and excluded terminally differentiated effector memory CD45RA+ cells. TCRdb keeps only in-frame clones here, not all; method: immunoSEQ multiplex PCR. The sample lists hundreds of thousands of clones; 92% were seen once. Sequencing was done on a sample of naive CD8+ T cells sorted from blood. The receptor source for this set is a man younger than 40 in good health.

The gene calls are TRBV27 and TRBJ2-7, with 8 bases aligning to TRBD2. V shed 3 bases, J shed 4 bases, and the junction held 5 bases outside the gene matches. Per germline, CDR1 MNHEY and CDR2 SMNVEV (reference sequence). This CDR3 region has 14 residues. The CDR3 coding sequence is TGTGCCAGCAGTTTTAGCGGGACAACTTACGAGCAGTACTTC. Translation: CASSFSGTTYEQYF.

The rearrangement joins TRBV9 to TRBJ2-3; maybe TRBD1 (6 bases). CDR1 and CDR2 (germline): SGDLS, YYNGEE. The CDR3 is made up of 16 amino acids. V gave up 0 bases and J gave up 4 bases, with 15 bases separating them. The CDR3 DNA reads as TGTGCCAGCAGCGTAGAATCAGGGGAACACGCAGATACGCAGTATTTT. Protein product: CASSVESGEHADTQYF.

With respect to this clone: This sample also contains other DNA sequences that code for the same CDR3. The chain recombines TRBV28 with TRBJ1-5; D not resolved. Germline values: CDR1 MDHEN, CDR2 SYDVKM. The germline V and J ends were trimmed by 4 bases and 0 bases, with 7 bases remaining between them. The CDR3 consists of 14 residues. The CDR3 DNA follows: TGTGCCAGCAGTTCAGGATATAGCAATCAGCCCCAGCATTTT. Translated: CASSSGYSNQPQHF.

The rearrangement joins TRBV10-2 to TRBJ2-7, with 8 bases identical to TRBD2. This CDR3 comprises 15 residues. Germline values: CDR1 WSHSY, CDR2 SAAADI. V trimming: 8 bases; J trimming: 2 bases; junction bases outside the gene matches: 11. The CDR3, as DNA: TGCGCCAGCTCTTCCCTTGAAGCGGGAGCCTACGAGCAGTACTTC. Its translation is CASSSLEAGAYEQYF.

The V call is TRBV11-2, the J call TRBJ2-3; 13 bases are a match to TRBD2. Per the germline V gene, CDR1 is SGHAT and CDR2 is FQNNGV. This CDR3 spans 17 amino acids. V was clipped by 1 base and J by 1 base; unmatched bases: 2. This CDR3 is CASSLGTSGRGTDTQYF. The CDR3, as DNA: TGTGCCAGCAGCTTAGGGACTAGCGGGAGAGGCACAGATACGCAGTATTTT.

V gene TRBV5-4 combines with J gene TRBJ2-3, with unresolved D. In germline, CDR1 is SGHNT, CDR2 YYREEE (reference sequence). The V end lost 1 base, the J end lost 0 bases, and 6 bases lay between the germline ends. The CDR3 totals 14 residues. The CDR3 is CASSLRRSTDTQYF. The CDR3 DNA reads as TGTGCCAGCAGCTTGCGACGGAGCACAGATACGCAGTATTTT. Filled out from reference TRBV5-4 and TRBJ2-3, the complete variable domain reads ETGVTQSPTHLIKTRGQQVTLRCSSQSGHNTVSWYQQALGQGPQFIFQYYREEENGRGNFPPRFSGLQFPNYSSELNVNALELDDSALYLCASSLRRSTDTQYFGPGTRLTVL.

This clone occurred once. The chain recombines TRBV7-6 with TRBJ2-1; possible D gene TRBD2, 5 bases. From germline, CDR1 is SGHVS and CDR2 FNYEAQ. V gave up 6 bases and J gave up 4 bases, with 10 bases separating them. This CDR3 contains 13 residues. The CDR3 here is CASSLDLYNEQFF. CDR3 DNA sequence: TGTGCCAGCAGTCTGGACTTGTACAATGAGCAGTTCTTC.

This clone showed up just once. Other DNA variants within this sample encode the same CDR3. This sequence joins TRBV27 and TRBJ2-7; 9 bases line up with TRBD2. CDR1 MNHEY and CDR2 SMNVEV come from the germline V gene (reference sequence). The CDR3 length is 16 residues. The V and J ends lost 5 bases and 6 bases, in that order; junction bases with no gene match: 14. This CDR3 reads CASSPSPGTSLVEQYF. The CDR3 region has the DNA TGTGCCAGCAGTCCGTCCCCCGGGACTAGCCTGGTCGAGCAGTACTTC.

The rearrangement joins TRBV5-6 to TRBJ2-2; no reliable D call. This CDR3 spans 15 amino acids. Trimming cost V 0 bases and J 4 bases, with 10 bases left between them. Germline CDR1 reads SGHDT; CDR2 reads YYEEEE. The CDR3 reads CASSLGTAVTGELFF. The CDR3 DNA is TGTGCCAGCAGCTTGGGCACGGCTGTCACCGGGGAGCTGTTTTTT.

This chain links TRBV6-4 with TRBJ2-1; no firm D call. The CDR3 consists of 12 residues. Trimming left V 0 bases short and J 7 bases short, with 4 bases between. The germline V gene has CDR1 MRHNA and CDR2 SNTAGT. CDR3 nucleotides: TGTGCCAGCAGTGACTCGAGTAATGAGCAGTTCTTC. Its translation: CASSDSSNEQFF.

The chain carries TRBV4-1 and TRBJ2-7; D is ambiguous. The V gene's germline CDR1 is MGHRA and CDR2 YSYEKL. The CDR3 loop spans 15 amino acids. Trimming cost V 0 bases and J 2 bases, with 11 bases left between them. The chain's CDR3 is CASSQELTAAYEQYF. The CDR3 DNA sequence: TGCGCCAGCAGCCAAGAACTAACAGCTGCCTACGAGCAGTACTTC.

The chain employs TRBV7-9 and TRBJ2-7; a possible D gene is TRBD2 (6 bases). The CDR3 sequence is 14 residues long. From germline, CDR1 is SEHNR and CDR2 FQNEAQ (reference sequence). Trimming shortened V by 1 base and J by 3 bases, and 10 bases separated the two germline ends. The CDR3 is CASSLEGGSYEQYF. For the CDR3, the DNA is TGTGCCAGCAGCTTAGAGGGAGGCAGCTACGAGCAGTACTTC.

The rearrangement joins TRBV7-6 to TRBJ2-1; no reliable D call. Trimming took off 1 base at V and 8 bases at J, with 6 bases between the two ends. CDR1 and CDR2 from the germline V gene are SGHVS and FNYEAQ. This CDR3 has 12 residues. CDR3 DNA: TGTGCCAGCAGCTTAGGAGGCCATGAGCAGTTCTTC. This codes for CASSLGGHEQFF.

The chain joins TRBV7-2 to TRBJ2-7, with TRBD2 matching 12 bases. Germline CDR1 reads SGHTA; CDR2 reads FQGNSA. This CDR3 is built from 16 residues. V lost 5 bases, J lost 1 base, and 6 bases stayed unmatched. As DNA, the CDR3 is TGTGCCAGCAGCCAGGGGGGACTAGCGGGTTCCTACGAGCAGTACTTC. Its protein is CASSQGGLAGSYEQYF. The whole variable domain, remainder taken from reference TRBV7-2 and TRBJ2-7, is GAGVSQSPSNKVTEKGKDVELRCDPISGHTALYWYRQSLGQGLEFLIYFQGNSAPDKSGLPSDRFSAERTGGSVSTLTIQRTQQEDSAVYLCASSQGGLAGSYEQYFGPGTRLTVT.

This chain connects TRBV30 to TRBJ2-1; TRBD2 agrees at 10 bases. Losses at the gene ends were 2 bases for V and 5 bases for J; bases not matched to a gene: 3. Germline V lookup: CDR1 GTSNPN, CDR2 SVGIG (reference sequence). The CDR3 contains 14 residues. This chain's CDR3 is CAWSQLAGNNEQFF. The CDR3 DNA sequence: TGTGCCTGGAGTCAACTAGCGGGGAACAATGAGCAGTTCTTC.

This chain's CDR3 is CSADPEAFF. In nucleotides, the CDR3 is TGCAGCGCCGACCCTGAAGCTTTCTTT. The V gene is TRBV29-1, the J gene TRBJ1-1; D unclear. The CDR3 loop spans 9 amino acids. The V end was cut by 7 bases, the J end by 6 bases, with 6 bases between. Germline V gives CDR1 SQVTM, CDR2 ANQGSEA.

This clone has only a few counts. The chain uses TRBV27 and TRBJ2-7; D unresolved. V lost 4 bases to trimming and J lost 0 bases, with 13 bases between them. Germline V gives CDR1 MNHEY, CDR2 SMNVEV (reference sequence). The CDR3 is made up of 15 amino acids. Here the CDR3 DNA reads TGTGCCAGCAGTTCCACTCTGTTAAGCTCCTACGAGCAGTACTTC. It translates to CASSSTLLSSYEQYF.

This chain uses TRBV19 with TRBJ2-3, with D uncertain. Trimming took 6 bases from V and 5 from J, leaving 9 bases between them. Germline values: CDR1 LNHDA, CDR2 SQIVND (reference sequence). CDR3 length equals 12 residues. CDR3 amino acids: CASSMEQDTQYF. The CDR3 DNA reads TGTGCCAGTAGCATGGAGCAAGATACGCAGTATTTT.

Only one count was recorded for this clone. J is TRBJ1-1 and V is TRBV19; 8 bases line up with TRBD1. CDR1 is LNHDA, CDR2 SQIVND, per germline (reference sequence). This CDR3 region has 13 residues. CDR3 bases: TGTGCTACCGCGATAGCAGGGGGCTCTGAAGCTTTCTTT. The encoded protein is CATAIAGGSEAFF.